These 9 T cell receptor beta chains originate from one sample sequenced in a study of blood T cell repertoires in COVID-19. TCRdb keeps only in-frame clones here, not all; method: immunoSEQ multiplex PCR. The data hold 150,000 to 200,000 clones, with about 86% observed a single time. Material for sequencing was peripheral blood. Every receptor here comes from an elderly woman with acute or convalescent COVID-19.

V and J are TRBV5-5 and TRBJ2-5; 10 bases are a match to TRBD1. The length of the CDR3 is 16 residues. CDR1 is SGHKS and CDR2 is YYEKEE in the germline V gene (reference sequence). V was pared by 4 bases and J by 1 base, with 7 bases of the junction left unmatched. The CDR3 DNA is TGTGCCAGCAGCGCCGGACAGGGGGGGACCCAAGAGACCCAGTACTTC. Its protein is CASSAGQGGTQETQYF.

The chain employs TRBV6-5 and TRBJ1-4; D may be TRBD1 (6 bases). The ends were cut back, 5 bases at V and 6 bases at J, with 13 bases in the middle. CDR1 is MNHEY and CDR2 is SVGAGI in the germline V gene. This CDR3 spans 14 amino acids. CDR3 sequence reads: CASSPMTGYEKLFF. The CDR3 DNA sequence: TGTGCCAGCAGTCCTATGACAGGATATGAAAAACTGTTTTTT.

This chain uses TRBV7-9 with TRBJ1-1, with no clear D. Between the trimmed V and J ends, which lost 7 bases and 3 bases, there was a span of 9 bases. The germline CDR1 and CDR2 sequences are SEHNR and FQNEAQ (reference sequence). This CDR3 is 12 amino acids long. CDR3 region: CASKTDYTEAFF. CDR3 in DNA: TGTGCCAGCAAAACTGACTACACTGAAGCTTTCTTT.

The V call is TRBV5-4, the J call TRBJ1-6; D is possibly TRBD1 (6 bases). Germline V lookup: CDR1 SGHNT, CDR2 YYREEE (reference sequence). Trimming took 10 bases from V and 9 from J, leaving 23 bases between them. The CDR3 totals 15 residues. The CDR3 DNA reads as TGTGCCGCAAGCAGGGGTCCCGGGAAGTTTTCACCCCTCCACTTT. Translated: CAASRGPGKFSPLHF.

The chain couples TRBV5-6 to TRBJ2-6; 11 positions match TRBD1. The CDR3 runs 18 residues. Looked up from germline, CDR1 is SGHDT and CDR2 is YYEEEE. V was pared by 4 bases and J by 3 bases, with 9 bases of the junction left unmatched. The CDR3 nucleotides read TGTGCCAGCAGCGTACGGGACAGGGGGTTTTTTGGGGCCAACGTCCTGACTTTC. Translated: CASSVRDRGFFGANVLTF.

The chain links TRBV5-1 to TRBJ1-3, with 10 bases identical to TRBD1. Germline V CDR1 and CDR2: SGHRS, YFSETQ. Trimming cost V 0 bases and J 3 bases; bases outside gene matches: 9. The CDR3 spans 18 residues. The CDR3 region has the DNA TGCGCCAGCAGCTTGGTGGAGACAGGGGGCGCGGGTGGAAACACCATATATTTT. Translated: CASSLVETGGAGGNTIYF. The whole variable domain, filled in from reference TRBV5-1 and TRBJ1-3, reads KAGVTQTPRYLIKTRGQQVTLSCSPISGHRSVSWYQQTPGQGLQFLFEYFSETQRNKGNFPGRFSGRQFSNSRSEMNVSTLELGDSALYLCASSLVETGGAGGNTIYFGEGSWLTVV.

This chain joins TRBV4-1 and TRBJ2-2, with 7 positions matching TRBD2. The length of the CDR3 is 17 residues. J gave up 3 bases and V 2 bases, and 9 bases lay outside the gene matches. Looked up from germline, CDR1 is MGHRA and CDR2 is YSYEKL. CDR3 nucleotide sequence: TGCGCCAGCAGCCAATTACGGACTAGTTGGGACACCGGGGAGCTGTTTTTT. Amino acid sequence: CASSQLRTSWDTGELFF.

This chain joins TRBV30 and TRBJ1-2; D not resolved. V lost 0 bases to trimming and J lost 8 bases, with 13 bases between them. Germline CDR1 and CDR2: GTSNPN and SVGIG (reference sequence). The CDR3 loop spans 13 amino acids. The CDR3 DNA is TGTGCCTGGAGTGTCGTTCCGGGAGGCGGCTACACCTTC. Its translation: CAWSVVPGGGYTF.

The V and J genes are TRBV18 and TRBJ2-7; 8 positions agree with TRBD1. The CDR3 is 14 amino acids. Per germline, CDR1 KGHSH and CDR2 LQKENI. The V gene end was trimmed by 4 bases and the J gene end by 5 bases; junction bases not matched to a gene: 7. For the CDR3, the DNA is TGTGCCAGCTCACGACAGGGGAGTATGGACGAGCAGTACTTC. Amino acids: CASSRQGSMDEQYF.